This TCR beta chain is drawn from a study of cytomegalovirus exposure and HLA in healthy donors. General study points: Cytomegalovirus association was assigned to approximately 180 TCR beta chains. The finding came from a later analysis; first-cohort TCR clusters tended to co-occur in the 95 to 150 validation repertoires. While the bulk of TCR sequences proved rare, some public TCRs turned up in many donors.

Trimming pared 3 bases from V and 1 base from J, leaving 14 bases between. CDR1 and CDR2 from the germline V gene are SGDLS and YYNGEE. CDR3 length: 15 residues. Concerning this clone itself: Its antigen is not known.

The protocol was immunoSEQ multiplex PCR, while the TCRdb copy is restricted to in-frame clones and leaves out a portion. The sample has under 250,000 clones; over 80% are singletons. This clonotype was obtained from a woman aged 18-29 years in good health and CMV-seronegative. J is TRBJ2-7 and V is TRBV9, with D maybe TRBD1 (6 bases). Sequenced input: PBMCs. CDR3 region: CASSAAPGQSYEQYF. The CDR3 DNA is TGTGCCAGCAGCGCCGCCCCAGGACAGTCCTACGAGCAGTACTTC.